The 16 T cell receptor beta chains in this list originate from one sample, sequenced in a study of blood T cell repertoires in COVID-19 (dated by TCRdb to 2020 to 2022). Receptor libraries were prepared by the immunoSEQ multiplex PCR assay. TCRdb limited this immuneACCESS table to in-frame rearrangements with V and J called. A share of clones is missing; checked studies link under half to unresolved V genes, and the rest is unexplained. The table for this sample lists about 59,000 clones; more than 75% of them were counted only once. Together, the top ten hold 10% to 15% of the sample. Specimen: peripheral blood. These receptors were obtained from a man aged 80 or over with acute or convalescent COVID-19.

This clone was recorded a few times. The chain couples TRBV27 to TRBJ2-2; 8 bases align to TRBD1. This CDR3 spans 14 amino acids. With V trimmed by 8 bases and J by 3 bases, 5 bases remained unmatched. Germline assignment: CDR1 MNHEY and CDR2 SMNVEV (reference sequence). CDR3 coding DNA: TGTGCCAGCGCCAGGGGGCGCCACACCGGGGAGCTGTTTTTT. Protein: CASARGRHTGELFF.

J is TRBJ2-2 and V is TRBV5-8, with TRBD1 as a possible D gene (5 bases). There are 15 residues in the CDR3. Germline CDR1 SGHTS, CDR2 YDEGEE. V was clipped by 2 bases and J by 6 bases, with 14 bases between them. The CDR3 nucleotides are TGTGCCAGCAGCTTTCTCACAGGATTGGCCGGGGAGCTGTTTTTT. Translation: CASSFLTGLAGELFF.

The CDR3 region has the DNA TGTGCCAGCAGCTCCTTCGGGGGGGGAAACACCATATATTTT. This translates into CASSSFGGGNTIYF. V is TRBV7-9 and J is TRBJ1-3; possibly TRBD1 for D (5 bases). CDR3 size: 14 residues. The V end was cut by 4 bases, the J end by 4 bases, with 11 bases between. The germline gives CDR1 SEHNR, CDR2 FQNEAQ (reference sequence). The entire variable domain, with the rest obtained from reference TRBV7-9 and TRBJ1-3, is as follows: DTGVSQNPRHKITKRGQNVTFRCDPISEHNRLYWYRQTLGQGPEFLTYFQNEAQLEKSRLLSDRFSAERPKGSFSTLEIQRTEQGDSAMYLCASSSFGGGNTIYFGEGSWLTVV.

The V gene is TRBV2, the J gene TRBJ1-6; D not certain. The V end lost 5 bases, the J end lost 4 bases, and 12 bases lay between the germline ends. Per the germline V gene, CDR1 is SNHLY and CDR2 is FYNNEI. The CDR3 contains 15 residues. The CDR3, as DNA: TGTGCCAGCAGTCCCACAGTGAATTATAATTCACCCCTCCACTTT. Its protein is CASSPTVNYNSPLHF.

This sequence joins TRBV2 and TRBJ1-2; 7 bases line up with TRBD1. The junction had 4 bases not matched to a gene; V was cut back by 6 bases and J by 3 bases. Germline V gene lookup returns CDR1 SNHLY and CDR2 FYNNEI. This CDR3 comprises 13 residues. CDR3 in amino acids: CASRTTGDYGYTF. The CDR3 DNA follows: TGTGCCAGCAGGACTACAGGGGACTATGGCTACACCTTC.

This clone was seen only once. The V gene is TRBV6-5, the J gene TRBJ2-3, with D perhaps TRBD2 (6 bases). This CDR3 has 14 residues. The V gene's germline CDR1 is MNHEY and CDR2 SVGAGI. Deletions cut 6 bases from V and 4 bases from J, with 14 bases between. The CDR3 bases are TGTGCCAGCAGACCTCGACTAGTTCCAGATACGCAGTATTTT. As protein: CASRPRLVPDTQYF.

The V call is TRBV18, the J call TRBJ1-2; 7 nucleotides line up with TRBD1. The V and J ends lost 5 bases and 7 bases, in that order; junction bases with no gene match: 7. This CDR3 is built from 13 residues. From germline, CDR1 is KGHSH and CDR2 LQKENI. The DNA for the CDR3 is TGTGCCAGCTCAGACAGGGTTACGGGTGGCTACACCTTC. This sequence encodes CASSDRVTGGYTF. Complete variable domain (other parts from reference TRBV18 and TRBJ1-2): NAGVMQNPRHLVRRRGQEARLRCSPMKGHSHVYWYRQLPEEGLKFMVYLQKENIIDESGMPKERFSAEFPKEGPSILRIQQVVRGDSAAYFCASSDRVTGGYTFGSGTRLTVV.

The chain recombines TRBV2 with TRBJ2-5, with 7 bases identical to TRBD2. V was clipped by 2 bases and J by 1 base; unmatched bases: 10. Germline loops: CDR1 SNHLY, CDR2 FYNNEI. The CDR3 contains 17 residues. The CDR3 is CASSELAVRPLQETQYF. The CDR3 DNA follows: TGTGCCAGCAGTGAACTAGCGGTTAGGCCCCTCCAAGAGACCCAGTACTTC.

In its sample, this clone was seen once. The rearrangement uses TRBV11-3 and TRBJ1-1; maybe TRBD1 (5 bases). V was trimmed by 5 bases and J by 4 bases, leaving 8 bases between them. Germline loops: CDR1 SGHNT, CDR2 YENEEA. There are 12 residues in the CDR3. CDR3 coding DNA: TGTGCCAGCAGCCCCGGGGGCACTGAAGCTTTCTTT. It translates to CASSPGGTEAFF.

This rearrangement joins TRBV5-5 to TRBJ1-2; TRBD1 matches at 9 bases. Per germline, CDR1 SGHKS and CDR2 YYEKEE (reference sequence). The J segment lost 2 bases and the V segment lost 7 bases, leaving 12 bases of the junction unmatched. The CDR3 sequence is 16 residues long. Written as DNA, the CDR3 is TGTGCCAGCGCCCCGGGACAGGGAAGCGTAAACTATGGCTACACCTTC. Its protein product is CASAPGQGSVNYGYTF. Variable domain in full (rest from reference TRBV5-5 and TRBJ1-2): DAGVTQSPTHLIKTRGQQVTLRCSPISGHKSVSWYQQVLGQGPQFIFQYYEKEERGRGNFPDRFSARQFPNYSSELNVNALLLGDSALYLCASAPGQGSVNYGYTFGSGTRLTVV.

The chain recombines TRBV9 with TRBJ2-7; maybe TRBD1 (5 bases). This CDR3 is built from 16 residues. V was cut by 0 bases and J by 6 bases, with 19 bases left in between. The germline gives CDR1 SGDLS, CDR2 YYNGEE. This chain's CDR3 is CASSVGQRGRVGEQYF. CDR3 nucleotides: TGTGCCAGCAGCGTAGGTCAGCGCGGCAGGGTGGGCGAGCAGTACTTC.

This clone was detected a few times. This chain links TRBV5-4 with TRBJ1-2, with D perhaps matching TRBD1 (6 bases). Germline CDR1 is SGHNT and CDR2 is YYREEE (reference sequence). The CDR3 loop spans 16 amino acids. Trimming took off 1 base at V and 6 bases at J, with 19 bases between the two ends. In DNA form, the CDR3 reads TGTGCCAGCAGCTTGTCCCCGGACAGTCGGATCGATGGCTACACCTTC. Amino acids: CASSLSPDSRIDGYTF.

This clone was counted a few times. V is TRBV2 and J is TRBJ1-6; 10 positions agree with TRBD1. The CDR3 length is 16 residues. Germline V gene data show CDR1 as SNHLY and CDR2 as FYNNEI. The V segment lost 7 bases and the J segment 9 bases; nucleotides outside the gene matches: 12. CDR3 amino acids: CASNGQGQGLGSPLHF. DNA of the CDR3: TGTGCCAGCAATGGACAGGGACAGGGGTTGGGTTCACCCCTCCACTTT.

Only a few counts were recorded for this clone. The gene calls are TRBV15 and TRBJ2-5; TRBD1 matches at 7 bases. CDR1 is LNHNV, CDR2 YYDKDF, per germline (reference sequence). The CDR3 consists of 14 residues. Trimming removed 2 bases from V and 2 bases from J; junction bases left unmatched: 2. This chain's CDR3 is CATSRRGQQETQYF. The CDR3 bases are TGTGCCACCAGCAGAAGGGGACAGCAAGAGACCCAGTACTTC.

This clone was seen repeatedly, ten times or more. The rearrangement joins TRBV2 to TRBJ1-1, with TRBD1 matching 7 bases. The CDR3 consists of 13 residues. V gave up 1 base and J gave up 8 bases; unmatched junction bases: 4. CDR1 and CDR2 from the germline V gene are SNHLY and FYNNEI. CDR3 DNA sequence: TGTGCCAGCAGTGAAGTGAGACAGGGCGAAGCTTTCTTT. Translating it yields CASSEVRQGEAFF. Variable domain in full (rest from reference TRBV2 and TRBJ1-1): EPEVTQTPSHQVTQMGQEVILRCVPISNHLYFYWYRQILGQKVEFLVSFYNNEISEKSEIFDDQFSVERPDGSNFTLKIRSTKLEDSAMYFCASSEVRQGEAFFGQGTRLTVV.

V is TRBV5-1 and J is TRBJ2-2; TRBD1 matches at 11 bases. Germline CDR1 SGHRS, CDR2 YFSETQ. This CDR3 comprises 15 residues. V was clipped by 3 bases and J by 3 bases; unmatched bases: 1. The chain's CDR3 is CASSWTGGHTGELFF. CDR3 sequence (DNA): TGCGCCAGCAGCTGGACAGGGGGCCACACCGGGGAGCTGTTTTTT. Using reference TRBV5-1 and TRBJ2-2 for the parts outside the CDR3, the full variable domain is KAGVTQTPRYLIKTRGQQVTLSCSPISGHRSVSWYQQTPGQGLQFLFEYFSETQRNKGNFPGRFSGRQFSNSRSEMNVSTLELGDSALYLCASSWTGGHTGELFFGEGSRLTVL.